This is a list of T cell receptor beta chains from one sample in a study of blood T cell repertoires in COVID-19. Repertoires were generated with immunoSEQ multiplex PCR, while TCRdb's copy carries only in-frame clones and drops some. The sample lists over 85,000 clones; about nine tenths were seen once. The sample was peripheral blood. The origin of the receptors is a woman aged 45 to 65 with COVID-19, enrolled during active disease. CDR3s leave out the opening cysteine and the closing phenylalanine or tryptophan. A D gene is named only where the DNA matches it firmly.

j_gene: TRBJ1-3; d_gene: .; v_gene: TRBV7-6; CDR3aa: ASSAGDSGGNTIY
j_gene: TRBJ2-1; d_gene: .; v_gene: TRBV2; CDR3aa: ASSETLGGFNEQF
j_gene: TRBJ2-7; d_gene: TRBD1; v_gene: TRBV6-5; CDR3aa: ASSKTGYEQY
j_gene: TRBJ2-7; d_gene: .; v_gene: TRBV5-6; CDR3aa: ASSPGLSYEQY
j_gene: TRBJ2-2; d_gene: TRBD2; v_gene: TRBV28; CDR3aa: ATRGAGEDANTGELF
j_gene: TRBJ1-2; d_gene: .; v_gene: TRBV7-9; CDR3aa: ASSWGGSNYGYT
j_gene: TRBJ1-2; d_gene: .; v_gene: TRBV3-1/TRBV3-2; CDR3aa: ASSQDWGGPDGYT
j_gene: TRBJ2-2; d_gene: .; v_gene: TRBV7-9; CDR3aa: ASSLAGGTGELF
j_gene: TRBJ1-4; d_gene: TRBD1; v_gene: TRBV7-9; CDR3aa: ASSLGQGVEKLF
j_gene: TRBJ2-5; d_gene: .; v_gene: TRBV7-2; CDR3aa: AGGGEPGTQY
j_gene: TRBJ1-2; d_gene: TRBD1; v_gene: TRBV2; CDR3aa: ASTPNDRAHGYT
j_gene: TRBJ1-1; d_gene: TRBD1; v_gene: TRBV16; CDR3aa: ASSQRGQATGGAF
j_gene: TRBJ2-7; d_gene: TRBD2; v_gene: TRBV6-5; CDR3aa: ASSYFTSGRKEY
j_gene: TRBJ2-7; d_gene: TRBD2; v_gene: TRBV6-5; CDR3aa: ASSYGTSGNYEQY
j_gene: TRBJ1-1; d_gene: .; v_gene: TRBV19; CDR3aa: ASTYAAGAGTEAF